This T cell receptor beta chain emerged from a study of pediatric ulcerative colitis. Whole-study findings and limits: Repertoires came from total lymphocyte DNA, so rare subsets like regulatory T cells may be missed. Blood samples from a couple of patients yielded substantially fewer templates and were excluded from blood-rectal overlap analysis.

The CDR3 consists of 15 residues. V was trimmed by 0 bases and J by 5 bases, leaving 11 bases between them. CDR1 LNHDA and CDR2 SQIVND come from the germline V gene (reference sequence). This clone was picked up a small number of times. Its target is not known. The table came from immunoSEQ multiplex PCR; TCRdb's copy has only in-frame clones and leaves some out. The sample contains about 64,000 clones, more than 60% of which appear only once. Sequencing was performed on blood. This sequence joins TRBV19 and TRBJ2-1, with D perhaps TRBD2 (6 bases). The clonotype originates from a boy aged 5 to 17 with moderate ulcerative colitis. CDR3 protein: CASSIEGTVNNEQFF. For the CDR3, the DNA is TGTGCCAGTAGTATAGAGGGGACTGTTAACAATGAGCAGTTCTTC.